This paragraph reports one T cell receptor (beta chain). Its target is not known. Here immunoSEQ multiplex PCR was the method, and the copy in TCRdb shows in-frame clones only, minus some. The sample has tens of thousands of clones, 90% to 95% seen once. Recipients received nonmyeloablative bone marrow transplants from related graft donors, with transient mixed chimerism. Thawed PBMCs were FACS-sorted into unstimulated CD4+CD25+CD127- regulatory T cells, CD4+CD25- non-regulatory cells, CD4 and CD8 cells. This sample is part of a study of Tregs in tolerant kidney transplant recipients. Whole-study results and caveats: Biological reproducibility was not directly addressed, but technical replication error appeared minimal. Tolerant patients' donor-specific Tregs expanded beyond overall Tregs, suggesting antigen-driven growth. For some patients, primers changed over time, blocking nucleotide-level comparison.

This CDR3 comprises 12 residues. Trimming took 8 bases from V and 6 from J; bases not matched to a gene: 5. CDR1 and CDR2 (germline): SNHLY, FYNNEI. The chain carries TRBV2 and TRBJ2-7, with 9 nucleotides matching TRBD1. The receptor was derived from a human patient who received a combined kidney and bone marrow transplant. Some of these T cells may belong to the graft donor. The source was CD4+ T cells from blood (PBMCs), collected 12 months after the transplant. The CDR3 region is CASQQGAGEQYF. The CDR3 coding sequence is TGTGCCAGCCAACAGGGGGCTGGCGAGCAGTACTTC.